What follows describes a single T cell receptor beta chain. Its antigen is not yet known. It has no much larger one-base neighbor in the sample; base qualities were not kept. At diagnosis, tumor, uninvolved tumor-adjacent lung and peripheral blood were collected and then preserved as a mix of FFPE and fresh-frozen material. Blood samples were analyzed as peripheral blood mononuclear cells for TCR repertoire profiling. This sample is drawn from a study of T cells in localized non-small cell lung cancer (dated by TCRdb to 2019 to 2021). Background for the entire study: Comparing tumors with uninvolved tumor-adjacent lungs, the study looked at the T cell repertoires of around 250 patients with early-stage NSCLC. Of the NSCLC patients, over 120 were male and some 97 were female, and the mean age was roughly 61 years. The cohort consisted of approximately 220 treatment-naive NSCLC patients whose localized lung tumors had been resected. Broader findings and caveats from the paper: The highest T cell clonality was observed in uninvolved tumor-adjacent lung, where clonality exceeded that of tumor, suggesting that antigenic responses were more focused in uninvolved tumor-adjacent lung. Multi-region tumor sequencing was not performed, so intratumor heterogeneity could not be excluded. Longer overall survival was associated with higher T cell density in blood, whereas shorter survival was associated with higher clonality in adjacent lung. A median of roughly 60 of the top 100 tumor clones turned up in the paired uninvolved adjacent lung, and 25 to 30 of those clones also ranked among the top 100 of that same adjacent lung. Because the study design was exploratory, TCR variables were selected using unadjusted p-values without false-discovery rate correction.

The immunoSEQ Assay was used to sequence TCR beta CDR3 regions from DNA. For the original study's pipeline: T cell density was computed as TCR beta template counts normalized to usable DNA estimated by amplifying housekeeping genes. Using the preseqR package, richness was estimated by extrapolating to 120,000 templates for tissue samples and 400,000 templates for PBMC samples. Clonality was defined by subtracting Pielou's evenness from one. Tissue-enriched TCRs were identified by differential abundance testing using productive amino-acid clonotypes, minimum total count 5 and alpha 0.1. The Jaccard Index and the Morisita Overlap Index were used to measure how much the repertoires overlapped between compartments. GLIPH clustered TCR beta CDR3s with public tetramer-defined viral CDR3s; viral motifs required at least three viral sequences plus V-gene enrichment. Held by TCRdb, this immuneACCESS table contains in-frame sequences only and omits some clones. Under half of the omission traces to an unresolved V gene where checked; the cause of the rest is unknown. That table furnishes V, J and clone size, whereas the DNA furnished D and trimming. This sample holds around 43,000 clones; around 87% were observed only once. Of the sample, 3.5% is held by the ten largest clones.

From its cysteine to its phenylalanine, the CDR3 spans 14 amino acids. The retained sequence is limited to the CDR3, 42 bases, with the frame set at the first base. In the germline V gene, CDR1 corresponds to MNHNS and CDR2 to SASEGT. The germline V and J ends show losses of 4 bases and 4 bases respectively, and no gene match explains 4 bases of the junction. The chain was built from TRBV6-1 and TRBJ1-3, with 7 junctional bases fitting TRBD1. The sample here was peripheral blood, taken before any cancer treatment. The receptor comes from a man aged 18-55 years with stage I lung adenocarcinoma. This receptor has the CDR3 CASSATGSGNTIYF. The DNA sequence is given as TGTGCCAGCAGTGCGACAGGGTCAGGAAACACCATATATTTT.